These T cell receptor beta chains were read from a single sample in a study of T cells in Graves' hyperthyroidism and ophthalmopathy. TCRdb itself ran the multiplex PCR reads through MiXCR, one entry per CDR3 protein. The data hold nearly 600,000 distinct CDR3 sequences, with approximately 15% observed a single time. The sample comprised blood. All receptors derive from a woman aged 18-29 years with Graves' ophthalmopathy. CDR3s include the opening cysteine and the closing phenylalanine or tryptophan. The order of the fields is V gene, clone size, J gene, CDR3 length, D gene, CDR3 DNA, CDR3 protein. A D gene is named only where the DNA matches it firmly. Expanded clones are given a class, and other clones once, few, many or no size at all.

v_call: TRBV28; clone_size: many; j_call: TRBJ1-2; cdr3_length: 15; d_call: .; cdr3_nt: TGTGCCAGCAGTTTTAGCAGGCCTCATACCTATGGCTACACCTTC; cdr3_aa: CASSFSRPHTYGYTF
v_call: TRBV6-1; clone_size: .; j_call: TRBJ2-3; cdr3_length: 17; d_call: TRBD2; cdr3_nt: TGTGCCAGCAGTCGTAGGGGGGCTAGCGGGAGCACAGATACGCAGTATTTT; cdr3_aa: CASSRRGASGSTDTQYF
v_call: TRBV28; clone_size: many; j_call: TRBJ2-3; cdr3_length: 18; d_call: TRBD2; cdr3_nt: TGTGCCAGCAGTTTATGGGGACTAGCGGGAGCAACCACAGATACGCAGTATTTT; cdr3_aa: CASSLWGLAGATTDTQYF
v_call: TRBV10-3; clone_size: many; j_call: TRBJ1-1; cdr3_length: 13; d_call: TRBD1; cdr3_nt: TGTGCCATCTCGTTCGGGACAGGGATTGAAGCTTTCTTT; cdr3_aa: CAISFGTGIEAFF
v_call: TRBV12-3/TRBV12-4; clone_size: many; j_call: TRBJ1-6; cdr3_length: 14; d_call: TRBD1; cdr3_nt: TGTGCCAGCAGACCCGGGACAGGGATGTCACCCCTCCACTTT; cdr3_aa: CASRPGTGMSPLHF
v_call: TRBV2; clone_size: many; j_call: TRBJ1-2; cdr3_length: 13; d_call: .; cdr3_nt: TGTGCCAGCCTATGGCGTACTAACTATGGCTACACCTTC; cdr3_aa: CASLWRTNYGYTF
v_call: TRBV12-3/TRBV12-4; clone_size: many; j_call: TRBJ1-1; cdr3_length: 13; d_call: .; cdr3_nt: TGTGCCAGCAGTTTGGCCAGGAACACTGAAGCTTTCTTT; cdr3_aa: CASSLARNTEAFF
v_call: TRBV11-2; clone_size: many; j_call: TRBJ2-1; cdr3_length: 13; d_call: .; cdr3_nt: TGTGCCAGCAGGGTCCCCTTTGGGGATGAGCAGTTCTTC; cdr3_aa: CASRVPFGDEQFF
v_call: TRBV27; clone_size: many; j_call: TRBJ2-1; cdr3_length: 16; d_call: TRBD1; cdr3_nt: TGTGCCAGCACCCTGACAGGGGGTATGGCCTACAATGAGCAGTTCTTC; cdr3_aa: CASTLTGGMAYNEQFF
v_call: TRBV7-9; clone_size: many; j_call: TRBJ1-1; cdr3_length: 14; d_call: .; cdr3_nt: TGTGCCAGCAGCTCACAGGGATTGGCCACTGAAGCTTTCTTT; cdr3_aa: CASSSQGLATEAFF
v_call: TRBV28; clone_size: .; j_call: TRBJ2-7; cdr3_length: 14; d_call: .; cdr3_nt: TGTGCCAGCAGCTCCAGGGCCACCTCCTACGAGCAGTACTTC; cdr3_aa: CASSSRATSYEQYF
v_call: TRBV19; clone_size: few; j_call: TRBJ1-2; cdr3_length: 13; d_call: TRBD1; cdr3_nt: TGTGCCAGTAGTGTGACAGGGGCTCGGGGCTACACCTTC; cdr3_aa: CASSVTGARGYTF
v_call: TRBV30; clone_size: many; j_call: TRBJ1-1; cdr3_length: 14; d_call: .; cdr3_nt: TGTGCCTGGAGTTACCCGCCCGGGGACACTGAAGCTTTCTTT; cdr3_aa: CAWSYPPGDTEAFF
v_call: TRBV15; clone_size: many; j_call: TRBJ2-7; cdr3_length: 17; d_call: .; cdr3_nt: TGTGCCACCAGCAGCCCCCGGGACAAGTCGTGGTCCTACGAGCAGTACTTC; cdr3_aa: CATSSPRDKSWSYEQYF
v_call: TRBV12-3/TRBV12-4; clone_size: .; j_call: TRBJ1-1; cdr3_length: 14; d_call: .; cdr3_nt: TGTGCCAGCAGTTTTGGGGGGCGCCGCACTGAAGCTTTCTTT; cdr3_aa: CASSFGGRRTEAFF
v_call: TRBV20-1; clone_size: many; j_call: TRBJ1-6; cdr3_length: 16; d_call: .; cdr3_nt: TGCAGTGCTAGGATGCCGGGCCCCGGATATAATTCACCCCTCCACTTT; cdr3_aa: CSARMPGPGYNSPLHF
v_call: TRBV13; clone_size: many; j_call: TRBJ2-7; cdr3_length: 14; d_call: .; cdr3_nt: TGTGCCAGCAGCTTAGGGGGAATCACCTACGAGCAGTACTTC; cdr3_aa: CASSLGGITYEQYF
v_call: TRBV2; clone_size: .; j_call: TRBJ2-7; cdr3_length: 13; d_call: .; cdr3_nt: TGTGCCAGCAGGGCACAGGGTATGTACGAGCAGTACTTC; cdr3_aa: CASRAQGMYEQYF
v_call: TRBV27; clone_size: many; j_call: TRBJ1-4; cdr3_length: 15; d_call: .; cdr3_nt: TGTGCCAGCAGTCCCCGGTGGGCAACTAATGAAAAACTGTTTTTT; cdr3_aa: CASSPRWATNEKLFF
v_call: TRBV11-2; clone_size: few; j_call: TRBJ2-3; cdr3_length: 17; d_call: TRBD1; cdr3_nt: TGTGCCAGCAGCTTAGGGCCCAGGGGGACGGTCGCAGATACGCAGTATTTT; cdr3_aa: CASSLGPRGTVADTQYF
v_call: TRBV6-1; clone_size: few; j_call: TRBJ2-7; cdr3_length: 14; d_call: .; cdr3_nt: TGTGCCAGCAGATCAGGACGTCGATGGGGAGAGCAGTACTTC; cdr3_aa: CASRSGRRWGEQYF
v_call: TRBV7-2; clone_size: many; j_call: TRBJ2-7; cdr3_length: 16; d_call: TRBD2; cdr3_nt: TGTGCCAGCAGCTTAGGGGGGACTAGCGGCACCTACGAGCAGTACTTC; cdr3_aa: CASSLGGTSGTYEQYF
v_call: TRBV5-8; clone_size: many; j_call: TRBJ1-5; cdr3_length: 15; d_call: .; cdr3_nt: TGTGCCAGCAGCCCCGGACAAGCAAGCAATCAGCCCCAGCATTTT; cdr3_aa: CASSPGQASNQPQHF
v_call: TRBV12-3/TRBV12-4; clone_size: many; j_call: TRBJ2-1; cdr3_length: 11; d_call: .; cdr3_nt: TGTGCCAGCACCGAAGCGACTGAGCAGTTCTTC; cdr3_aa: CASTEATEQFF
v_call: TRBV7-9; clone_size: many; j_call: TRBJ2-3; cdr3_length: 14; d_call: .; cdr3_nt: TGTGCCAGCAGCGCAGACGGAGGGCCAGATACGCAGTATTTT; cdr3_aa: CASSADGGPDTQYF
v_call: TRBV29-1; clone_size: many; j_call: TRBJ2-3; cdr3_length: 10; d_call: .; cdr3_nt: TGCAGCGGGCGACAAGATACGCAGTATTTT; cdr3_aa: CSGRQDTQYF
v_call: TRBV20-1; clone_size: few; j_call: TRBJ2-3; cdr3_length: 14; d_call: TRBD2; cdr3_nt: TGCAGTGCTAGCACTAGCGGGAGGGCAGATACGCAGTATTTT; cdr3_aa: CSASTSGRADTQYF
v_call: TRBV7-9; clone_size: many; j_call: TRBJ1-1; cdr3_length: 16; d_call: TRBD1; cdr3_nt: TGTGCCAGCAGCTTATCCGGGACAGTCCGTCGCCGTGAAGCTTTCTTT; cdr3_aa: CASSLSGTVRRREAFF
v_call: TRBV11-1; clone_size: .; j_call: TRBJ2-3; cdr3_length: 18; d_call: .; cdr3_nt: TGTGCCAGCAGCCTGGATCAAACCTTTAGCCGCGGCACAGATACGCAGTATTTT; cdr3_aa: CASSLDQTFSRGTDTQYF
v_call: TRBV7-9; clone_size: many; j_call: TRBJ1-1; cdr3_length: 14; d_call: .; cdr3_nt: TGTGCCAGCAGACAAGACAGTAGTACAGGTGAAGCTTTCTTT; cdr3_aa: CASRQDSSTGEAFF
v_call: TRBV28; clone_size: many; j_call: TRBJ1-1; cdr3_length: 16; d_call: .; cdr3_nt: TGTGCCAGCAGTTCACGCCTGTACAGGGTGAACACTGAAGCTTTCTTT; cdr3_aa: CASSSRLYRVNTEAFF
v_call: TRBV5-1; clone_size: few; j_call: TRBJ1-3; cdr3_length: 15; d_call: .; cdr3_nt: TGCGCCAGCAGCTTGGAGCATAGCACCGGAAACACCATATATTTT; cdr3_aa: CASSLEHSTGNTIYF
v_call: TRBV28; clone_size: many; j_call: TRBJ2-3; cdr3_length: 16; d_call: TRBD2; cdr3_nt: TGTGCCAGCAGTCCCTCCCTCTCGGGAGGTGCAGATACGCAGTATTTT; cdr3_aa: CASSPSLSGGADTQYF
v_call: TRBV11-3; clone_size: many; j_call: TRBJ2-1; cdr3_length: 18; d_call: TRBD2; cdr3_nt: TGTGCCAGCAGCCCGCGAGGGGCTAGCGGGGGATCTTACAATGAGCAGTTCTTC; cdr3_aa: CASSPRGASGGSYNEQFF
v_call: TRBV19; clone_size: few; j_call: TRBJ2-4; cdr3_length: 14; d_call: TRBD1; cdr3_nt: TGTGCCAGTAGTTCAACAGGGGGAAAAAACATTCAGTACTTC; cdr3_aa: CASSSTGGKNIQYF
v_call: TRBV28; clone_size: .; j_call: TRBJ1-5; cdr3_length: 15; d_call: TRBD1; cdr3_nt: TGTGCCAGCAGCAGAGCGTCAGGGGGGATTCAGCCCCAGCATTTT; cdr3_aa: CASSRASGGIQPQHF
v_call: TRBV6-1; clone_size: .; j_call: TRBJ2-3; cdr3_length: 17; d_call: .; cdr3_nt: TGTGCCAGCACCCTATTGCCAAGCGGACCTAGCACAGATACGCAGTATTTT; cdr3_aa: CASTLLPSGPSTDTQYF
v_call: TRBV5-1; clone_size: many; j_call: TRBJ1-1; cdr3_length: 15; d_call: .; cdr3_nt: TGCGCCAGCAGCTTGCAGCTGGGGGGAGACACTGAAGCTTTCTTT; cdr3_aa: CASSLQLGGDTEAFF
v_call: TRBV7-9; clone_size: many; j_call: TRBJ2-7; cdr3_length: 15; d_call: .; cdr3_nt: TGTGCCAGCAGCTTCACCGAAACAGGTCCCTACGAGCAGTACTTC; cdr3_aa: CASSFTETGPYEQYF
v_call: TRBV10-2; clone_size: .; j_call: TRBJ2-1; cdr3_length: 12; d_call: .; cdr3_nt: TGCGCCAGCAGGCCAGATTACAATGAGCAGTTCTTC; cdr3_aa: CASRPDYNEQFF